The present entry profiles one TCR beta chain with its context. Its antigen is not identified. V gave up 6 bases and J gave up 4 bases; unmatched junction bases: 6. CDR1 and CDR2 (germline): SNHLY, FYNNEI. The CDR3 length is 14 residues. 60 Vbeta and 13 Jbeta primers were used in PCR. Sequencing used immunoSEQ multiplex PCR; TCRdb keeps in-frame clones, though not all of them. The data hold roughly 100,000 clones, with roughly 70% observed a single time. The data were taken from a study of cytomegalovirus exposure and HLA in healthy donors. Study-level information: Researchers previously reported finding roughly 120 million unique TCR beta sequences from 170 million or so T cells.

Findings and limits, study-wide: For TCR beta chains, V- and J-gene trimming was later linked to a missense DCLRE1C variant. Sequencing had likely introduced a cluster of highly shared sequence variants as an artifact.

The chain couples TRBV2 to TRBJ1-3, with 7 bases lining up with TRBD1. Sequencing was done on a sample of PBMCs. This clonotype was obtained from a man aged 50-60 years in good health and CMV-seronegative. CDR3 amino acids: CASRTLTGGNTIYF. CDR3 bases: TGTGCCAGCAGAACCTTGACAGGGGGAAACACCATATATTTT.